A single TCR beta chain is shown here with its context. This clone's antigen is unknown. An end of the junction differs from the germline gene, which may be a read error. The CDR3 runs 15 amino acids, cysteine and phenylalanine included. The read is trimmed to its CDR3 DNA, 45 bases read in frame from base 1. For CDR1 and CDR2, the germline V gene (reference sequence) lists SSHAT and FNYEAQ. The data originate from a study of shared clonotypes between healthy human individuals (dated by TCRdb to between 2020 and 2021). In terms of the full investigation: The cohort comprised two women and a few men aged 18 to 49 years. Libraries were prepared and TCR repertoires were sequenced by different laboratories using diverse techniques, in order to increase sequencing depth and limit assay-specific biases. Blood TCR repertoires of roughly 5 healthy adults were deeply sequenced to estimate repertoire size and the extent of clonotype sharing between individuals. Each donor's leukapheresis produced roughly between roughly 0.94 and 9.5 billion PBMCs. Broader findings and caveats from the paper: Sampling was limited to blood, and TCR repertoires in tissue likely differ from TCR repertoires in blood. Pairwise subsampling led to the expectation that sequencing depth would affect the degree of clonotype sharing among donors. The genetic and exposure-history diversity represented was limited by the small number of donors.

TCR CDR3 regions were amplified from genomic DNA by multiplex PCR using the deep immunoSEQ assay. Extracted genomic DNA from each cell subset was spread evenly across all wells of several immunoSEQ 96-well plates, with each plate serving as a replicate. For unsorted PBMC, roughly 330 ng genomic DNA, equal to approximately 30,000 T cell genomes, was loaded into each replicate PCR. Ten immunoSEQ deep assay plates were used to sequence unsorted PBMC genomic DNA. Purified libraries were measured with a Qubit 3.0 fluorometer, size-checked on a Bioanalyzer 2100, and measured again with the KAPA Library Quantification kit. Every immunoSEQ 96-well plate was sequenced on a separate single-read 150-cycle Illumina NextSeq 550 flow cell. In the source study's methods: Because the immunoSEQ output held only junctional sequences and lacked quality scores, the filtering could not match the filtering applied to full-length reads. To assign V/J genes and CDR3, sequences were annotated against IMGT germline references using PyIR, a Python wrapper for IgBLAST v1.9. Reads were removed for weak V/J assignments (E-value above 1e-6), missing CDR3, stop codons, out-of-frame junctions, or ambiguous translated residues. V3J clonotypes were defined by identical inferred V gene, J gene, and CDR3 amino acid sequence. Percentage overlap between repertoires was computed as shared unique clonotypes divided by the size of the smaller repertoire. Three approaches were used to assess repertoire richness: RTK rarefaction, the Chao1 estimator, and Recon v2.1 estimates of unobserved clonotypes. Entries here come from immuneACCESS through TCRdb and include only in-frame sequences with V and J called. Some clones fail to appear in such tables; in the studies checked, an unresolved V gene covers under half of the shortfall, and the cause of the remainder is unknown. That table furnishes V, J and clone size, whereas the DNA furnished D and trimming. This sample lists fewer than 550,000 clones; 60% to 80% were detected once. The ten largest clonotypes hold approximately 12% of the sample.

The donors were healthy, HIV-negative adults with no recently reported acute infections or vaccinations. Only Caucasian adults living in Nashville, Tennessee, USA were represented among the donors. In the unsorted samples, 90 million or so PBMCs were counted, and genomic DNA was extracted using the QIAamp DNA Blood Mini kit. Blood was collected by leukapheresis, and PBMCs were isolated by Ficoll-Histopaque density gradient centrifugation and then cryopreserved in liquid nitrogen vapor phase. The sequence was obtained from a woman aged 40-49 years in good health. Some clones in this sample may be carry-over from other donors' samples. The specimen was PBMCs. The rearrangement joined TRBV7-7 to TRBJ2-1; a tentative D call is TRBD1 (6 bases match). The DNA sequence is given as TGTGCTAGCAGCCCCCAGCCAGGGGAGTACAATGAGCAGTTCTTC. Its product reads: CASSPQPGEYNEQFF.